This entry concerns a single TCR beta chain. The data are from a study of blood T cell repertoires in COVID-19. Across the study: Both acute and convalescent COVID-19 samples were obtained from the United States, Italy and Spain. PBMCs, B-cell-depleted T cells, or T cells were the source of the cDNA or gDNA that made up the material.

Produced via immunoSEQ multiplex PCR; TCRdb's table is partial and in-frame only. The data hold about 250,000 clones, with about nine tenths observed a single time. Cohort assignment relied on participant-reported clinical history. The germline V gene has CDR1 SQVTM and CDR2 ANQGSEA. This CDR3 region has 13 residues. Trimming left V 7 bases short and J 3 bases short, with 10 bases between. The sequenced material came from PBMCs or T cells enriched from blood (not recorded which). This sequence was found in a woman in her 50s who had recovered from COVID-19. The chain links TRBV29-1 to TRBJ2-6, with a tentative D call TRBD1 (6 bases). The CDR3 loop reads CSARGDGANVLTF. The CDR3 DNA reads as TGCAGCGCCAGGGGTGATGGGGCCAACGTCCTGACTTTC.